Listed below are T cell receptor beta chains from one sample, sequenced in a study of TIL therapy for anti-PD-1-resistant metastatic lung cancer. Sequencing was performed with immunoSEQ multiplex PCR; in TCRdb, only in-frame clones are kept and a portion is missing. Of 50,000 to 60,000 clones in the sample, 70% to 90% were seen once. Sample: blood, taken at baseline. These receptors were collected from a person between 30 and 80 years old with non-small cell lung cancer. Each CDR3 is given with its conserved first and last residue. Each record gives: V gene, CDR3 length, J gene, CDR3 protein.

>TRBV27|16|TRBJ2-6
CASRAGMSSGANVLTF
>TRBV24-1|16|TRBJ2-3
CATGVAGALSTDTQYF
>TRBV5-4|12|TRBJ2-3
CAAGRHTDTQYF
>TRBV2|14|TRBJ2-7
CASSYWGVKNEQYF
>TRBV5-6|18|TRBJ2-2
CASSLDFSPVRYTGELFF
>TRBV6-4|14|TRBJ2-2
CASREQGARGELFF
>TRBV19|15|TRBJ1-6
CASSIVGVGKKTLHF
>TRBV6-2/TRBV6-3|12|TRBJ2-7
CASSLTAYEQYF
>TRBV28|16|TRBJ2-6
CASRTGPTAGANVLTF
>TRBV11-2|15|TRBJ2-1
CASSLDLLAGNEQFF
>TRBV4-2|16|TRBJ2-1
CASSQEGLAGASEQFF
>TRBV30|14|TRBJ2-1
CACSRGLVTNEQFF
>TRBV19|14|TRBJ1-2
CASSPDLLTNGYTF
>TRBV6-2/TRBV6-3|13|TRBJ2-7
CASSFDRVSEQYF
>TRBV12-3/TRBV12-4|13|TRBJ2-1
CASSFQSHNEQFF
>TRBV7-2|14|TRBJ2-5
CASSLDPKGETQYF
>TRBV29-1|15|TRBJ2-3
CSVWDRGLGGDTQYF
>TRBV29-1|12|TRBJ1-5
CSVGVSNQPQHF
>TRBV30|14|TRBJ1-6
CAWSTGGYNSPLHF
>TRBV6-2/TRBV6-3|14|TRBJ1-5
CASSYSNSYQPQHF
>TRBV5-6|16|TRBJ2-5
CASSFRGTGGQETQYF
>TRBV5-1|19|TRBJ2-3
CASSTPPGTSGRATDTQYF
>TRBV6-4|15|TRBJ2-7
CASSKGAGGTHEQYF